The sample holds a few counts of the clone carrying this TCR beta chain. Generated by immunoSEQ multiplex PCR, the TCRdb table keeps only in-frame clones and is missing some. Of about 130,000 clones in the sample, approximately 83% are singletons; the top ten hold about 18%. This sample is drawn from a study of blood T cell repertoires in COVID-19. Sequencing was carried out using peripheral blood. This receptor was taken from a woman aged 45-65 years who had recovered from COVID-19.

The CDR3 DNA sequence: TGTGCCAGCTCAGCAGGACGGGGGGGCCATGGATTTGGGCAAGAGACCCAGTACTTC. This gives the protein CASSAGRGGHGFGQETQYF. This chain links TRBV18 with TRBJ2-5, with 8 positions matching TRBD2. Germline values: CDR1 KGHSH, CDR2 LQKENI. J was trimmed by 2 bases and V by 5 bases; bases with no gene match: 19. The CDR3 length is 19 residues. Variable domain in full (rest from reference TRBV18 and TRBJ2-5): NAGVMQNPRHLVRRRGQEARLRCSPMKGHSHVYWYRQLPEEGLKFMVYLQKENIIDESGMPKERFSAEFPKEGPSILRIQQVVRGDSAAYFCASSAGRGGHGFGQETQYFGPGTRLLVL.